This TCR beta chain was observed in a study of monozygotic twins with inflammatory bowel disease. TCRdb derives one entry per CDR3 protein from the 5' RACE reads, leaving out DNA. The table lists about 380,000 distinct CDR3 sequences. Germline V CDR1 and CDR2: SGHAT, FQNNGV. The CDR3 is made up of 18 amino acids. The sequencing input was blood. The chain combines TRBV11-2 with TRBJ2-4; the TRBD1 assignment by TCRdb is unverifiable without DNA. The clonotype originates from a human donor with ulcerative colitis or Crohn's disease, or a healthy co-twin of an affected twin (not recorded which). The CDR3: CASSLVETGSGAKNIQYF.